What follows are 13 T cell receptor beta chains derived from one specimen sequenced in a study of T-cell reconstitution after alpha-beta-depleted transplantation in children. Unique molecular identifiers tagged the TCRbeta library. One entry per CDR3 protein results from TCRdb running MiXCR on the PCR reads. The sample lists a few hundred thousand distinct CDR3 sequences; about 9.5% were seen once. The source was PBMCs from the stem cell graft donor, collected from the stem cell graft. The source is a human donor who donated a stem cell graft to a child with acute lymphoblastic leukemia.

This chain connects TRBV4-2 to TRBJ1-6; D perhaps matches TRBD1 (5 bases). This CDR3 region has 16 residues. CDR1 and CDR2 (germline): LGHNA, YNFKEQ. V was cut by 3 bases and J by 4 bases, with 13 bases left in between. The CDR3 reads CASSHGDDSYNSPLHF. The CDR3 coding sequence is TGTGCCAGCAGCCACGGAGACGACAGTTATAATTCACCCCTCCACTTT.

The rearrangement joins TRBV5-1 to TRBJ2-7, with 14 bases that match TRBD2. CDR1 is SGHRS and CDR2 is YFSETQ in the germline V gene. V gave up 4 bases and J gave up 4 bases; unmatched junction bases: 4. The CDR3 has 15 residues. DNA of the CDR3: TGCGCCAGCAGCACCGGACTAGCGGGGGGTTACGAGCAGTACTTC. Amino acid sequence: CASSTGLAGGYEQYF.

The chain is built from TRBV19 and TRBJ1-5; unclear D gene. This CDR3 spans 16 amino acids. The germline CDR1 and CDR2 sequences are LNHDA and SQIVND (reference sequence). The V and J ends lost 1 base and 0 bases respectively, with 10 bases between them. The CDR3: CASSIASGGSNQPQHF. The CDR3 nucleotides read TGTGCCAGTAGTATAGCCTCGGGAGGTAGCAATCAGCCCCAGCATTTT.

CDR3 nucleotide sequence: TGTGCCAGCAGGGAAGACAGCACAGATACGCAGTATTTT. Translated: CASREDSTDTQYF. The chain uses TRBV5-6 and TRBJ2-3, with D unresolved. Between the trimmed V and J ends, which lost 5 bases and 0 bases, there was a span of 7 bases. The CDR3 is made up of 13 amino acids. CDR1 is SGHDT and CDR2 is YYEEEE in the germline V gene.

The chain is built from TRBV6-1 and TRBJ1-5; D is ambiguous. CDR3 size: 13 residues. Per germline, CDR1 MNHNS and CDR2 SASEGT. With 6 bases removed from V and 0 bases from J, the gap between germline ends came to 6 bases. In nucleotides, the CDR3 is TGTGCCAGCAGAGACACTAGCAATCAGCCCCAGCATTTT. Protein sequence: CASRDTSNQPQHF.

The CDR3 loop reads CASSVGIANTEAFF. Here the CDR3 DNA reads TGTGCCAGCTCGGTAGGGATTGCGAACACTGAAGCTTTCTTT. This chain uses TRBV7-2 with TRBJ1-1; D is uncertain. The CDR3 consists of 14 residues. Per germline, CDR1 SGHTA and CDR2 FQGNSA. V lost 8 bases and J 1 base, leaving 14 bases between the germline ends. The whole variable domain, remainder taken from reference TRBV7-2 and TRBJ1-1, is GAGVSQSPSNKVTEKGKDVELRCDPISGHTALYWYRQSLGQGLEFLIYFQGNSAPDKSGLPSDRFSAERTGGSVSTLTIQRTQQEDSAVYLCASSVGIANTEAFFGQGTRLTVV.

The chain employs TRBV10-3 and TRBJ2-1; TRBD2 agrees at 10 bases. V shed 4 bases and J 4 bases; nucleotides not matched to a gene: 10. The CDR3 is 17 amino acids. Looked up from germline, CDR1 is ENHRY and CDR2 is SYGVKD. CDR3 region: CAISVLSGGGQYNEQFF. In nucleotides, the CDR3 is TGTGCCATCAGTGTACTGAGCGGGGGGGGACAGTACAATGAGCAGTTCTTC.

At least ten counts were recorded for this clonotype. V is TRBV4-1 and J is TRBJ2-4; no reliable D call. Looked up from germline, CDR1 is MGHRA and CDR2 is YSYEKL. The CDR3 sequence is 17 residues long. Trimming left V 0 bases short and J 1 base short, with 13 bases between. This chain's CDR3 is CASSQDFGRRAKNIQYF. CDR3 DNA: TGCGCCAGCAGCCAAGATTTCGGTCGACGGGCCAAAAACATTCAGTACTTC.

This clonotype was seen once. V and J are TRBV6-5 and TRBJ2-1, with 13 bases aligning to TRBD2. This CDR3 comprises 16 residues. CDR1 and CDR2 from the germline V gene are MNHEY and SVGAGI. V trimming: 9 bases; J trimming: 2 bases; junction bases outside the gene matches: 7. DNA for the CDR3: TGTGCCAGTCATCGACTAGCGGGGGGCCCCTACAATGAGCAGTTCTTC. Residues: CASHRLAGGPYNEQFF.

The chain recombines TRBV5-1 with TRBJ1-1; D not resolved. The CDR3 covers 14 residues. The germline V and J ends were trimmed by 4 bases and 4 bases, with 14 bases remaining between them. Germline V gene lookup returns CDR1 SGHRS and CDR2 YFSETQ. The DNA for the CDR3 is TGCGCCAGCAGCCCAGTGGGCCGGGTCACTGAAGCTTTCTTT. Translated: CASSPVGRVTEAFF.

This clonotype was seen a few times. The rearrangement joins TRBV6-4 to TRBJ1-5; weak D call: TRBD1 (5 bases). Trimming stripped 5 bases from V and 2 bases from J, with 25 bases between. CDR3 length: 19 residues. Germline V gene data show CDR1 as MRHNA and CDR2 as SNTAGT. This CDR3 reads CASSLIKWTQGLRNQPQHF. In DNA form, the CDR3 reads TGTGCCAGCAGTCTAATAAAGTGGACTCAGGGACTCCGCAATCAGCCCCAGCATTTT.

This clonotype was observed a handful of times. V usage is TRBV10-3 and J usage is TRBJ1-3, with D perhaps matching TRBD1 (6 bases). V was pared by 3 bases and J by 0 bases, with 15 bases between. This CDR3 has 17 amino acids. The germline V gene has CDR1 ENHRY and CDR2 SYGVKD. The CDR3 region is CAISDDGGPISGNTIYF. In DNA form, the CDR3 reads TGTGCCATCAGTGATGACGGGGGGCCCATCTCTGGAAACACCATATATTTT.

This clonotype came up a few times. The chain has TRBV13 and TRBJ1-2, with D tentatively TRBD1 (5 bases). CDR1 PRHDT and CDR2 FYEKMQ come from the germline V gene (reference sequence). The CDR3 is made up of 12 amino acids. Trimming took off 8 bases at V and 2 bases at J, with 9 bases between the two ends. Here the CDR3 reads CASASGNYGYTF. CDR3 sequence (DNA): TGTGCCAGCGCCTCAGGGAACTATGGCTACACCTTC.